The clone carrying this T cell receptor (beta chain) was found a few times. What it recognizes is unknown. In TCRdb, the reads were re-called with MiXCR into one record per CDR3 protein. The data contain approximately 700,000 distinct CDR3 sequences, approximately 40% of them singletons. After removal of 2 bases from V and 3 bases from J, the junction contained 10 bases not matched to a gene. From germline, CDR1 is SGHVS and CDR2 FQNEAQ. This CDR3 region has 17 residues. This specimen belongs to a study of T cell repertoires in cytomegalovirus infection. Whole-study findings and limits: HLA-C-restricted, CMV-specific TCR beta clonotypes were dominant ex vivo.

The chain recombines TRBV7-8 with TRBJ2-7, with 10 positions matching TRBD1. The source of this sequence is a human donor in good health (CMV status not recorded). Some clones in this sample may be carry-over from other donors' samples. Sequencing was carried out using PBMCs. The DNA for the CDR3 is TGTGCCAGCAGCTTATTTTATCGGGACAGGGGCAGCTACGAGCAGTACTTC. Its protein is CASSLFYRDRGSYEQYF.